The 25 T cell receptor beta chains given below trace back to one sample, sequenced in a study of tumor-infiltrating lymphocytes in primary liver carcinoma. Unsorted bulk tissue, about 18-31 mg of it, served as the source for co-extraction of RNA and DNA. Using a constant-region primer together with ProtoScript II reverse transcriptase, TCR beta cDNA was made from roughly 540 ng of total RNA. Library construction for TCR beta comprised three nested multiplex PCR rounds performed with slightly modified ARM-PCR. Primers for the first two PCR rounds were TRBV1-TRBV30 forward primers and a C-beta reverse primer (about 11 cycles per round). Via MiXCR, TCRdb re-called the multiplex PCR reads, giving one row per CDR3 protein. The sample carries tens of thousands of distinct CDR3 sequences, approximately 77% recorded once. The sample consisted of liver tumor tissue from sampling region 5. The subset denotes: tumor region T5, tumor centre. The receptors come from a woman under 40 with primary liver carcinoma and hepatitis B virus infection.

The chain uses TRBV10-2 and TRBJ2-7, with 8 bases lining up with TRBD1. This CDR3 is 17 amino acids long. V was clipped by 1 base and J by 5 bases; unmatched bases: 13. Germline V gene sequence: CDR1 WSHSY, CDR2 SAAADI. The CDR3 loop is CASSELLLGQGGHEQYF. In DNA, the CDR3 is TGCGCCAGCAGTGAGTTACTCCTAGGACAGGGAGGCCACGAGCAGTACTTC.

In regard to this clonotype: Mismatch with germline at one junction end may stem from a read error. The CDR3 DNA reads TGTGCCATCAGTGAGAAGGCTACCAGACAAGAGACCCGGTACTTC. It yields the protein CAISEKATRQETRYF. The rearrangement links TRBV10-3 to TRBJ2-5; D is uncertain. The length of the CDR3 is 15 residues. Germline CDR1 is ENHRY and CDR2 is SYGVKD.

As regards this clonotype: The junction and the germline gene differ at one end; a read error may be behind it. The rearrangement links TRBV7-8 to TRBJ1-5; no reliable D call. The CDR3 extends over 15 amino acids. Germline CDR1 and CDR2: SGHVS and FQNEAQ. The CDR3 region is CASSLAQTSNQPQHF. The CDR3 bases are TGTGCCAGCAGTTTAGCGCAGACCAGCAATCAGCCCCAGCATTTT.

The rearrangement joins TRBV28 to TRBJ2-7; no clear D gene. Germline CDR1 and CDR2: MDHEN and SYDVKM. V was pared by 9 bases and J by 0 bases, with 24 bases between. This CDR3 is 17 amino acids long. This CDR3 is CASSIPLDGWYSYEQYF. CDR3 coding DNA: TGTGCCAGTAGCATCCCTTTGGATGGATGGTACTCCTACGAGCAGTACTTC.

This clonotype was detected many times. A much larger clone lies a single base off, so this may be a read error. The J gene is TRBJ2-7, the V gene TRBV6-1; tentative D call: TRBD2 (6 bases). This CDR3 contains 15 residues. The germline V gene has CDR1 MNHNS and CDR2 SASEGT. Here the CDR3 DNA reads TGTGCCAGCAGTGGGAGTCTGGGGATAGGAGGGGAGCAGTGCTTC. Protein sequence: CASSGSLGIGGEQCF.

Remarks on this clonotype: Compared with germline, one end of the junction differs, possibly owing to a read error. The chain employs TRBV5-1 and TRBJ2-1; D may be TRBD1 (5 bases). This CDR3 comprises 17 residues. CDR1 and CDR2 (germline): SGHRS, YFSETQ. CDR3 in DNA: TGCACCAGCAGTTGGGGCGCGGAATACTCAACCTACAATGAGCAGTTCTTT. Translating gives CTSSWGAEYSTYNEQFF.

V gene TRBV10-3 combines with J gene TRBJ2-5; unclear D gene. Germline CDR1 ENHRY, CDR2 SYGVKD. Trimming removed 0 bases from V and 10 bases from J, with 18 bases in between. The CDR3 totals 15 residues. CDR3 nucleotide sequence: TGTGCCATCAGTGAGTCGGCTACCAGCCAAGATATCCAGTACTTC. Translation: CAISESATSQDIQYF.

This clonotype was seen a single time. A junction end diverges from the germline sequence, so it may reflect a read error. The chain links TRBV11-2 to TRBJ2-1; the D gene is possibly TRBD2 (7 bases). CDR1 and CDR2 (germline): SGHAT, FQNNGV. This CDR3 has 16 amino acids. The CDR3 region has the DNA TGTGTCAGCAGCTTAGTAGGGGGGGGGACCTACAATGAGCAGTTCTTC. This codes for CVSSLVGGGTYNEQFF. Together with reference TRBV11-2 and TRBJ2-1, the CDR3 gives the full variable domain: EAGVAQSPRYKIIEKRQSVAFWCNPISGHATLYWYQQILGQGPKLLIQFQNNGVVDDSQLPKDRFSAERLKGVDSTLKIQPAKLEDSAVYLCVSSLVGGGTYNEQFFGPGTRLTVL.

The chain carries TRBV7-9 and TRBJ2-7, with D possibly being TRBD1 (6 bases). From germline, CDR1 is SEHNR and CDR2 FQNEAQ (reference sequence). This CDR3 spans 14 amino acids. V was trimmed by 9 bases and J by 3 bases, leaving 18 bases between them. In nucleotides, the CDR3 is TGTGCCAGGAGCCCTCACGGGACATTCTACGAGCAGTACTTC. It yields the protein CARSPHGTFYEQYF.

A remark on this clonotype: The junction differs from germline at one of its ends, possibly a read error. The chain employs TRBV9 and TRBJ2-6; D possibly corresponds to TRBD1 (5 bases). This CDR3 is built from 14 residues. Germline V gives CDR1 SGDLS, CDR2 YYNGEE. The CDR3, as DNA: TGTGCCAACAGCATCTTGAATGGGGCCAACATCCTGACTTTC. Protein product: CANSILNGANILTF.

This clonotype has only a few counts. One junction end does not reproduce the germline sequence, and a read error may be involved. CDR3 sequence: CDSSPRTGLAGELFF. CDR3 coding DNA: TGTGACAGCAGTCCGCGGACAGGGCTCGCCGGGGAGCTGTTTTTT. The rearrangement joins TRBV6-5 to TRBJ2-2, with TRBD1 matching 8 bases. The CDR3 length is 15 residues. Per the germline V gene, CDR1 is MNHEY and CDR2 is SVGAGI.

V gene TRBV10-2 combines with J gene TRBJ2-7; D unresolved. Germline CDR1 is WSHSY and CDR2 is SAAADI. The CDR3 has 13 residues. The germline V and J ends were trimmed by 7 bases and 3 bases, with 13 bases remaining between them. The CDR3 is CASNRVGYYEQYV. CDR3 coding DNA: TGCGCCAGCAATCGAGTGGGGTACTACGAGCAGTACGTC.

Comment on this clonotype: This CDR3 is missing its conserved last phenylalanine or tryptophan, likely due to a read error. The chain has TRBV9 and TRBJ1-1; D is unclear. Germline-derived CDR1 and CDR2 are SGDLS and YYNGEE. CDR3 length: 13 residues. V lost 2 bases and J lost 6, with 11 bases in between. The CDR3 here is CASSVGVGAEAFV. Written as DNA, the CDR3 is TGTGCCAGCAGCGTGGGAGTTGGCGCTGAAGCTTTCGTT.

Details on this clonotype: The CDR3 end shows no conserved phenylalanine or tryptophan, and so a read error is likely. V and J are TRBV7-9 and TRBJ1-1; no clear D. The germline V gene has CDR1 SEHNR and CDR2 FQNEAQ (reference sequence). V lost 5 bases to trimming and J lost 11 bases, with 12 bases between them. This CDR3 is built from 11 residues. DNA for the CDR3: TGTGCCAGCAGCGTCGGTCTTCAGGCTTTCCTT. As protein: CASSVGLQAFL.

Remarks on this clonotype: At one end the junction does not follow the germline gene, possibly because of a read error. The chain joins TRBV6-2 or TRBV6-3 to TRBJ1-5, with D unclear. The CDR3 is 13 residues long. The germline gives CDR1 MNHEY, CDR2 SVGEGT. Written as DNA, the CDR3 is TGTGCCAGCAGTTACTGGAACAGTCCGCCCCAACATTTT. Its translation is CASSYWNSPPQHF.

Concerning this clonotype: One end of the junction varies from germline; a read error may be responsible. The CDR3 nucleotides read TGTGCCAACAGCAGGATTATGGCGGGAGTGTCGGGGGAGCTGTTTTTT. Translated, it gives CANSRIMAGVSGELFF. V gene TRBV11-1 combines with J gene TRBJ2-2; 7 nucleotides agree with TRBD2. From germline, CDR1 is SGHAT and CDR2 FQDESV (reference sequence). The CDR3 runs to 16 residues. The variable domain in full, completed from reference TRBV11-1 and TRBJ2-2, reads EAEVAQSPRYKITEKSQAVAFWCDPISGHATLYWYRQILGQGPELLVQFQDESVVDDSQLPKDRFSAERLKGVDSTLKIQPAELGDSAMYLCANSRIMAGVSGELFFGEGSRLTVL.

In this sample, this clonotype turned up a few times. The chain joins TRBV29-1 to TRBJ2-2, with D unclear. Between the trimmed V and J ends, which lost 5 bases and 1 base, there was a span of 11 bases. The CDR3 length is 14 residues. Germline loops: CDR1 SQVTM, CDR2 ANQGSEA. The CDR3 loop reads CSVPAGGNTGELFF. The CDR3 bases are TGCAGCGTTCCAGCCGGCGGGAACACCGGGGAGCTGTTTTTT.

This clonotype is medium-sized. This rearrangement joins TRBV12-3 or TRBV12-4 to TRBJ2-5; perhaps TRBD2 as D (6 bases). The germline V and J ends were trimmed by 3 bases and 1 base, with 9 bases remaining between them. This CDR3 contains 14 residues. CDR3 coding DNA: TGTGCCAGCAGTTTTGGGGGGAGCCAAGAGACCCAGTACTTC. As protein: CASSFGGSQETQYF.

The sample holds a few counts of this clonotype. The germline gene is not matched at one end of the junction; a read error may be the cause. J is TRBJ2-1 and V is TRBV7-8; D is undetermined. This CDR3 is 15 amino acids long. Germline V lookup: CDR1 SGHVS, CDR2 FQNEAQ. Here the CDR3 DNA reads TGTGCCAGCATCCACTGGGGTTCTAGAGACAATGAGCAGTTCTTT. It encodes CASIHWGSRDNEQFF.

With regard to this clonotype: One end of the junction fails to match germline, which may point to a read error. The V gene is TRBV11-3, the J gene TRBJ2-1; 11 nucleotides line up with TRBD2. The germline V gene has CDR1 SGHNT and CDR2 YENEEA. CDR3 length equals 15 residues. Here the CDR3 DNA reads TGTGCCAGCAGCCGACTAGCGGGGCGGTGGTATGAGCAATTCTTC. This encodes CASSRLAGRWYEQFF.

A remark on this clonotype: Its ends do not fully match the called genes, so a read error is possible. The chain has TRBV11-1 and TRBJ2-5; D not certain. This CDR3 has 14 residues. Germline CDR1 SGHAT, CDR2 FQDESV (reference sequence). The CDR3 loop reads CTSCWAGGTGTQYF. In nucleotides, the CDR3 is TGTACCAGCTGCTGGGCAGGCGGCACTGGGACCCAGTACTTC.

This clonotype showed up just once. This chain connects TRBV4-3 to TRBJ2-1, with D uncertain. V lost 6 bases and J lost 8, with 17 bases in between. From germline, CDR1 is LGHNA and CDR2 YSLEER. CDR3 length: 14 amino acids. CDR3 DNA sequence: TGCGCCAGCAGTCACGCAGAGTTGGTCTATGAGCAGTTCTTC. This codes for CASSHAELVYEQFF.

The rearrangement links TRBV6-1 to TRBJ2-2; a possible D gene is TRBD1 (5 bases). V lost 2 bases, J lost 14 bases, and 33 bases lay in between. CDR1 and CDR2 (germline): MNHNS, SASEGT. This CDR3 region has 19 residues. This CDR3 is CASSETLPWGAASTGQLFF. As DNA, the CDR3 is TGTGCCAGCAGTGAAACCCTTCCCTGGGGCGCCGCGAGCACCGGGCAACTGTTTTTT.

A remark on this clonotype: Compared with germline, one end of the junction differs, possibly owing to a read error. CDR3 residues: CASSENRLIETRYF. DNA for the CDR3: TGTGCCAGCAGTGAAAACAGGCTCATAGAGACCCGGTACTTC. This chain joins TRBV6-1 and TRBJ2-5, with D possibly matching TRBD1 (5 bases). The CDR3 covers 14 residues. The germline gives CDR1 MNHNS, CDR2 SASEGT.

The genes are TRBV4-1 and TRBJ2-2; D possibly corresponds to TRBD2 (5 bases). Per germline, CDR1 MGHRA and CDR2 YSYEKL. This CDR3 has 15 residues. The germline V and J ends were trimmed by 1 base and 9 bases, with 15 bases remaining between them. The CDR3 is CASSQVSGSARELFF. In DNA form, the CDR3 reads TGCGCCAGCAGCCAAGTATCGGGGTCGGCACGGGAGCTGTTTTTT.